This T cell receptor (beta chain) was documented in a study of blood T cell repertoires in COVID-19. Sequencing used immunoSEQ multiplex PCR; TCRdb keeps in-frame clones, though not all of them. Altogether roughly 220,000 clones are present, about nine tenths being singletons, with the ten largest covering 5.9%. The germline gives CDR1 SNHLY, CDR2 FYNNEI. The junction had 5 bases not matched to a gene; V was cut back by 6 bases and J by 5 bases. This CDR3 is built from 13 residues. Sequenced input: peripheral blood. This clonotype was sampled from a man older than 75 with acute or convalescent COVID-19. This chain joins TRBV2 and TRBJ1-1, with 8 bases lining up with TRBD1. CDR3 nucleotide sequence: TGTGCCAGCAGCAGGGGGCTGGCGACTGAAGCTTTCTTT. Amino acid sequence: CASSRGLATEAFF.